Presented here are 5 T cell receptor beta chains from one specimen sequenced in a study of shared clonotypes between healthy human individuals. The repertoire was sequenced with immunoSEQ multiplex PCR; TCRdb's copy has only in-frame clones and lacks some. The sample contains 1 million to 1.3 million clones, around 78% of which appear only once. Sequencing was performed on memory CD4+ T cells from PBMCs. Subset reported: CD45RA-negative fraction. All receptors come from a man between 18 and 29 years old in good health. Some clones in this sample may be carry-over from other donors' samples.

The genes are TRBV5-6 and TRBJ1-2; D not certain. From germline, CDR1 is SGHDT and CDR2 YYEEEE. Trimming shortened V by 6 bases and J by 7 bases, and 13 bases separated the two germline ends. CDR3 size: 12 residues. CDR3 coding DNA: TGTGCCAGCACTCGACGTTTGGGTGGCTACACCTTC. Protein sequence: CASTRRLGGYTF.

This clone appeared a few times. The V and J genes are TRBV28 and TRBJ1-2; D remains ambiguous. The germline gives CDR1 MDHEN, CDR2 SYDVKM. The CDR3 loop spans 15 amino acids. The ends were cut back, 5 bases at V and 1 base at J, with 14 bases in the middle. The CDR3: CASSLAKAGNYGYTF. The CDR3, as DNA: TGTGCCAGCAGTCTCGCGAAGGCGGGTAACTATGGCTACACCTTC.

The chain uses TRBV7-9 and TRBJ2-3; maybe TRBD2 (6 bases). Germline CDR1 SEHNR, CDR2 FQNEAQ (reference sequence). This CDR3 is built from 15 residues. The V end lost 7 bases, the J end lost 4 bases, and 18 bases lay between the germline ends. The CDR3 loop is CASTLRGRLADTQYF. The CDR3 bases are TGTGCCAGCACCCTCCGGGGGAGGCTCGCAGATACGCAGTATTTT.

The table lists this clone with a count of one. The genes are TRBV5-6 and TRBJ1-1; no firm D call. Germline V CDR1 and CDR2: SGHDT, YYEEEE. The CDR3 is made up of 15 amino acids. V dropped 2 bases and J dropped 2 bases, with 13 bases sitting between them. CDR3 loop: CASSLLSRSNTEAFF. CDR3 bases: TGTGCCAGCAGCTTATTGTCTCGGAGTAACACTGAAGCTTTCTTT.

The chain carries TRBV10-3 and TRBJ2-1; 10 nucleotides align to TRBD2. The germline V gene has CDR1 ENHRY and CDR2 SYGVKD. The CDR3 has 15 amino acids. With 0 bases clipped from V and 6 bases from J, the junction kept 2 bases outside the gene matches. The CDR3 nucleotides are TGTGCCATCAGTGAGTCGGCTAGCGGGAGCAATGAGCAGTTCTTC. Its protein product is CAISESASGSNEQFF.